The 5 T cell receptor beta chains given below trace back to one sample, sequenced in a study of T cell responses to AZD1222 COVID-19 vaccine. Assay used: immunoSEQ multiplex PCR; TCRdb lists only in-frame clones, some missing. The sample carries around 120,000 clones, approximately 94% recorded once. The starting material was peripheral blood, obtained 28 days after the second AZD1222 dose. Receptors were obtained from an adult who received the AZD1222 COVID-19 vaccine.

The chain joins TRBV29-1 to TRBJ2-7; the D is unclear. CDR1 is SQVTM and CDR2 is ANQGSEA in the germline V gene. The V and J ends lost 8 bases and 3 bases respectively, with 23 bases between them. There are 15 residues in the CDR3. In nucleotides, the CDR3 is TGCAGCCTAACCCCGGTCGCCGGGTCAAACTACGAGCAGTACTTC. Amino acid sequence: CSLTPVAGSNYEQYF.

V gene TRBV29-1 combines with J gene TRBJ2-3; TRBD1 matches 9 bases. The germline V gene has CDR1 SQVTM and CDR2 ANQGSEA. The CDR3 covers 12 residues. The CDR3 reads CTRGDREDTQYF. The CDR3 coding sequence is TGCACAAGGGGGGACAGGGAGGATACGCAGTATTTT.

This chain uses TRBV9 with TRBJ2-3; D remains unclear. The CDR3 totals 16 residues. The germline V gene has CDR1 SGDLS and CDR2 YYNGEE. Trimming stripped 0 bases from V and 0 bases from J, with 11 bases between. The CDR3, as DNA: TGTGCCAGCAGCGTAGAGCCTTTCTCTAGCACAGATACGCAGTATTTT. Translation gives CASSVEPFSSTDTQYF.

The V gene is TRBV2, the J gene TRBJ2-7; D unresolved. Germline lookup yields CDR1 SNHLY and CDR2 FYNNEI. This CDR3 has 11 amino acids. V was trimmed by 1 base and J by 8 bases, leaving 6 bases between them. The CDR3 sequence: CASSEEEQQYF. CDR3 in DNA: TGTGCCAGCAGTGAAGAGGAGCAGCAGTACTTC.

This chain links TRBV4-1 with TRBJ2-7, with 9 bases matching TRBD2. Germline V lookup: CDR1 MGHRA, CDR2 YSYEKL. This CDR3 has 19 residues. V lost 2 bases and J lost 2; bases outside the gene matches: 16. The CDR3 DNA is TGCGCCAGCAGCCAAATTGGTAGCGGGAGTTTCGGTGGGACCTACGAGCAGTACTTC. The encoded protein is CASSQIGSGSFGGTYEQYF.